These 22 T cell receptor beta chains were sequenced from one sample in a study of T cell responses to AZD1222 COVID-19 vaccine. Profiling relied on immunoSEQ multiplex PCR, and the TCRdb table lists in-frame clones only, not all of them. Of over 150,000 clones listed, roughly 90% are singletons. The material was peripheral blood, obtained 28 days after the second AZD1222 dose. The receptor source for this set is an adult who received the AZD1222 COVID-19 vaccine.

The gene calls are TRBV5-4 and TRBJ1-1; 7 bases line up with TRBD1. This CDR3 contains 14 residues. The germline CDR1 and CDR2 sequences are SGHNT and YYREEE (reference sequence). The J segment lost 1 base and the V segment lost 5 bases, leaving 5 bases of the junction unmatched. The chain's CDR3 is CASRTGQPNTEAFF. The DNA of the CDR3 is TGTGCCAGCAGGACGGGACAGCCGAACACTGAAGCTTTCTTT.

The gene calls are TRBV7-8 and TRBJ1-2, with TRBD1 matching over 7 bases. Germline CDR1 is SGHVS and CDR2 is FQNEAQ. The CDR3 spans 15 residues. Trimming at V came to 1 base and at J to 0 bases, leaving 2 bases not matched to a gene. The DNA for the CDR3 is TGTGCCAGCAGCTTAGGGCAGGGGGCTAACTATGGCTACACCTTC. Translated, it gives CASSLGQGANYGYTF.

This chain's CDR3 is CASSPLGANYGYTF. The CDR3 coding sequence is TGTGCCAGCAGCCCCTTGGGGGCGAACTATGGCTACACCTTC. V and J are TRBV11-2 and TRBJ1-2; possible D gene TRBD1, 6 bases. The V end lost 5 bases, the J end lost 2 bases, and 12 bases lay between the germline ends. Per the germline V gene, CDR1 is SGHAT and CDR2 is FQNNGV. The CDR3 is made up of 14 amino acids.

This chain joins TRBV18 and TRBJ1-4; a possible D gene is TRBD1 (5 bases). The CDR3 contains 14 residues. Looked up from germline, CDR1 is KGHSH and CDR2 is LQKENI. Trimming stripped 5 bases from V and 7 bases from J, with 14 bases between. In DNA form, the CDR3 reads TGTGCCAGCTCAGGCAGTCAGGGAGGTGAAAAACTGTTTTTT. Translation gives CASSGSQGGEKLFF.

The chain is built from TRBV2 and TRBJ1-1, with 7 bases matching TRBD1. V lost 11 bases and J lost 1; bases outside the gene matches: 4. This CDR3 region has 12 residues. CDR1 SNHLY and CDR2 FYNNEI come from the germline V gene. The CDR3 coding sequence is TGTGCCGGACGACAGGGGAACACTGAAGCTTTCTTT. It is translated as CAGRQGNTEAFF.

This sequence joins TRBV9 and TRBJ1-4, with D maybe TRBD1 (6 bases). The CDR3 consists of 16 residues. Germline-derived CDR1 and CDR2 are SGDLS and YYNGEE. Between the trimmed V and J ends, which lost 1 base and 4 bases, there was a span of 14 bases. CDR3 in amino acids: CASSVNPGQINEKLFF. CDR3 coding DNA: TGTGCCAGCAGCGTAAACCCCGGACAGATTAATGAAAAACTGTTTTTT.

CDR3 nucleotide sequence: TGTGCCAGCAGTTACTCTAGAAGCTATGGCTACACCTTC. It specifies CASSYSRSYGYTF. The chain joins TRBV6-5 to TRBJ1-2; D is undetermined. The CDR3 contains 13 residues. The V end lost 0 bases, the J end lost 4 bases, and 6 bases lay between the germline ends. CDR1 and CDR2 from the germline V gene are MNHEY and SVGAGI.

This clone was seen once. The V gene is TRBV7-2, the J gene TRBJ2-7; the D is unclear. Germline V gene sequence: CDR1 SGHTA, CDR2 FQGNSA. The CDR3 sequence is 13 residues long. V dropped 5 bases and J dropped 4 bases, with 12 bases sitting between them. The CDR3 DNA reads TGTGCCAGCAGCCCACATAAAAGTTACGAGCAGTACTTC. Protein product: CASSPHKSYEQYF. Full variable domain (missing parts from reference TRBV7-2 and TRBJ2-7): GAGVSQSPSNKVTEKGKDVELRCDPISGHTALYWYRQSLGQGLEFLIYFQGNSAPDKSGLPSDRFSAERTGGSVSTLTIQRTQQEDSAVYLCASSPHKSYEQYFGPGTRLTVT.

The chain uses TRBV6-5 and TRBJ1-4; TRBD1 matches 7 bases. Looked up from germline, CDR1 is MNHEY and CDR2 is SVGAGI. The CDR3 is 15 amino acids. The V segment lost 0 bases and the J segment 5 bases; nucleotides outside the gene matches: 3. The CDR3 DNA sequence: TGTGCCAGCAGTTACTCCTCGACAGGGAATGAAAAACTGTTTTTT. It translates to CASSYSSTGNEKLFF.

The CDR3 nucleotides are TGTGCCAGCAGCCAAGCGTTCGGGAGGTCCTACGAGCAGTACTTC. Translation gives CASSQAFGRSYEQYF. V gene TRBV4-2 combines with J gene TRBJ2-7; 7 bases map to TRBD2. This CDR3 is built from 15 residues. In germline, CDR1 is LGHNA, CDR2 YNFKEQ. Trimming took 1 base from V and 1 from J; bases not matched to a gene: 4.

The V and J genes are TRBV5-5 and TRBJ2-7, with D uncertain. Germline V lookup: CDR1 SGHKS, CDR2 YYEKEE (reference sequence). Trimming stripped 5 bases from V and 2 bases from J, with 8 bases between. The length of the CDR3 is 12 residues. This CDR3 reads CASSMWTYEQYF. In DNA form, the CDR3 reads TGTGCCAGCAGTATGTGGACCTACGAGCAGTACTTC.

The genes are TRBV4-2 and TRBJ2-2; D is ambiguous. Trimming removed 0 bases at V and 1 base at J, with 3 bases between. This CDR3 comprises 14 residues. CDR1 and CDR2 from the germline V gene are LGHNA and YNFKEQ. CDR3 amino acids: CASSQDRNTGELFF. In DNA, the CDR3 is TGTGCCAGCAGCCAAGATAGGAACACCGGGGAGCTGTTTTTT.

CDR3 nucleotide sequence: TGTGCCAGCAGCTTGGTAGGGACCGAGACCCAGTACTTC. Amino acids: CASSLVGTETQYF. The chain carries TRBV5-4 and TRBJ2-5; perhaps D is TRBD1 or TRBD2 (5 bases each). CDR3 length: 13 residues. Germline V gene lookup returns CDR1 SGHNT and CDR2 YYREEE (reference sequence). V lost 0 bases, J lost 5 bases, and 8 bases lay in between.

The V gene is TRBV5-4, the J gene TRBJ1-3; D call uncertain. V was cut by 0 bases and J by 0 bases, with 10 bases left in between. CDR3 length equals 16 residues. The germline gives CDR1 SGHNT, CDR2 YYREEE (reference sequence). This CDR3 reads CASSLDSPNSGNTIYF. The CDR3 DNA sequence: TGTGCCAGCAGCTTGGACAGCCCTAACTCTGGAAACACCATATATTTT.

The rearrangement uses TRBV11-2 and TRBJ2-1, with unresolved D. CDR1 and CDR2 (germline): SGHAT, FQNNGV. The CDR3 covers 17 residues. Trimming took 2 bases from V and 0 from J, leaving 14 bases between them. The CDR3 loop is CASSLPLAANSYNEQFF. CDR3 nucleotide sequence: TGTGCCAGCAGCTTACCTCTCGCCGCAAACTCCTACAATGAGCAGTTCTTC.

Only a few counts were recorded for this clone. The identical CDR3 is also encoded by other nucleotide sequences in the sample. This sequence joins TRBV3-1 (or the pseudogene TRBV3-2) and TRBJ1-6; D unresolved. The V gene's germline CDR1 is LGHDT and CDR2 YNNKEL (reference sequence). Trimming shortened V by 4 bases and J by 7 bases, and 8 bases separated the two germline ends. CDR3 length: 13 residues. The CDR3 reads CASSPGYNSPLHF. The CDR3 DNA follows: TGTGCCAGCAGCCCCGGGTACAATTCACCCCTCCACTTT.

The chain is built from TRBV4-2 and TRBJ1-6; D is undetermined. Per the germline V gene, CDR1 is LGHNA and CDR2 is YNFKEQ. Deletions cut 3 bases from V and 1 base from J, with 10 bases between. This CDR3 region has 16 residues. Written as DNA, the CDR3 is TGTGCCAGCAGCCAGAAATATGAGTCCTATAATTCACCCCTCCACTTT. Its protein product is CASSQKYESYNSPLHF.

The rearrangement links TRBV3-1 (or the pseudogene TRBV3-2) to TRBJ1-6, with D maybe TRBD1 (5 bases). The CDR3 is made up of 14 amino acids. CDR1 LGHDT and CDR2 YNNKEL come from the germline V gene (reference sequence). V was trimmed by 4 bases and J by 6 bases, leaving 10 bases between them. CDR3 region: CASSRGQGNSPLHF. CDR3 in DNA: TGTGCCAGCAGCCGCGGGCAGGGTAATTCACCCCTCCACTTT.

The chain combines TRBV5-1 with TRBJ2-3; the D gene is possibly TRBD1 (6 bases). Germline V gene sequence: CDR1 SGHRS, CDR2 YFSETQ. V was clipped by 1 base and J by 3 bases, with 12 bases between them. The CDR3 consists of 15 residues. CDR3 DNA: TGCGCCAGCAGCTTGAATCCGACAGGTACAGATACGCAGTATTTT. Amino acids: CASSLNPTGTDTQYF.

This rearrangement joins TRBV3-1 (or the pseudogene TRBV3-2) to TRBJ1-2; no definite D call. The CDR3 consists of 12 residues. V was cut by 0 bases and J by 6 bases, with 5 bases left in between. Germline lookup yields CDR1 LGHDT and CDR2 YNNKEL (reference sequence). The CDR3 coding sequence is TGTGCCAGCAGCCAAGATAGGGATGGCTACACCTTC. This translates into CASSQDRDGYTF.

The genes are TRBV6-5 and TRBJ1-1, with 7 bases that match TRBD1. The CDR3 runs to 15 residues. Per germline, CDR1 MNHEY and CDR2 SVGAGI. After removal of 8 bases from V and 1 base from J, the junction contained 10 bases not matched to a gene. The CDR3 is CASFTTGTANTEAFF. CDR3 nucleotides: TGTGCCAGCTTTACTACCGGGACAGCGAACACTGAAGCTTTCTTT.

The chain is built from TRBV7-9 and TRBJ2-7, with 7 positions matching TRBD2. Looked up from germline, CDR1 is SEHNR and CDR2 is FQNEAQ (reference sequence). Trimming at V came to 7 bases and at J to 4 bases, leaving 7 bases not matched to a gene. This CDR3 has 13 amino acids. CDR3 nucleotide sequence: TGTGCCAGCACGGCGGCGGGGGTTTACGAGCAGTACTTC. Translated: CASTAAGVYEQYF.